What follows describes a single TCR beta chain. Its cognate antigen is unknown. The assay was immunoSEQ multiplex PCR, and TCRdb's table has in-frame clones only and misses some. Of around 2.1 million clones in the sample, 93% were seen once. Germline-derived CDR1 and CDR2 are SQVTM and ANQGSEA. Unmatched junction bases numbered 5, after V lost 5 bases and J lost 0 bases. The CDR3 length is 15 residues. The sample belongs to a study of shared clonotypes between healthy human individuals. Study-wide findings and caveats: Generally, naive subsets (rather than memory subsets) showed larger estimated richness.

Naive CD8 cells lacked CD45RO and underwent positive selection for CCR7, leaving out terminally differentiated effector memory CD45RA+ cells. Study donors comprised healthy, HIV-negative adults devoid of recent acute infection or vaccination. The clonotype comes from a man younger than 35 in good health. Some clones in this sample may be carry-over from other donors' samples. Sequences were obtained from naive CD8+ T cells from PBMCs. V is TRBV29-1 and J is TRBJ2-2; the match to TRBD2 covers 8 bases. In DNA, the CDR3 is TGCAGCGTTTCAAATAGCGGGGCGAACACCGGGGAGCTGTTTTTT. It encodes CSVSNSGANTGELFF.